These 30 T cell receptor beta chains were all obtained from the same sample, sequenced in a study of shared clonotypes between healthy human individuals. Method: immunoSEQ multiplex PCR; TCRdb's copy keeps in-frame clones and lacks some. The sample lists about 680,000 clones, around 73% occurring once. The sequencing sample was made of memory CD4+ T cells sorted from blood. Subset of the sample: CD45RA-negative fraction. These TCRs come from a woman aged 25 to 39 in good health.

The chain employs TRBV5-4 and TRBJ1-1, with a weak D call TRBD1 (6 bases). This CDR3 is built from 14 residues. Germline assignment: CDR1 SGHNT and CDR2 YYREEE (reference sequence). The germline V and J ends were trimmed by 2 bases and 5 bases, with 13 bases remaining between them. CDR3 DNA: TGTGCCAGCAGCTTTAATCGGGGGCAGACTGAAGCTTTCTTT. Protein product: CASSFNRGQTEAFF.

The chain combines TRBV10-2 with TRBJ2-3; perhaps TRBD2 as D (7 bases). Germline V gene data show CDR1 as WSHSY and CDR2 as SAAADI. The CDR3 is 16 amino acids. Trimming cost V 8 bases and J 1 base, with 19 bases left between them. This chain's CDR3 is CASVRGGNIRTDTQYF. For the CDR3, the DNA is TGCGCCAGCGTAAGGGGGGGGAACATTCGCACAGATACGCAGTATTTT.

The rearrangement uses TRBV5-4 and TRBJ2-7, with TRBD1 matching 8 bases. With 3 bases clipped from V and 2 bases from J, the junction kept 7 bases outside the gene matches. The CDR3 sequence is 15 residues long. Germline CDR1 SGHNT, CDR2 YYREEE (reference sequence). CDR3 DNA: TGTGCCAGCAGCTCGGGGACAGGTGATACCTACGAGCAGTACTTC. Translation: CASSSGTGDTYEQYF.

The J gene is TRBJ1-3, the V gene TRBV28; no clear D. CDR3 length: 17 amino acids. Trimming left V 5 bases short and J 4 bases short, with 21 bases between. The V gene's germline CDR1 is MDHEN and CDR2 SYDVKM. The CDR3, as DNA: TGTGCCAGCAGTCCAAGAGGAGGCCCCCAGGTCGGAAACACCATATATTTT. Amino acids: CASSPRGGPQVGNTIYF.

Points on this clone: At the DNA level, this CDR3 is encoded by other sequences in the same sample as well. This chain links TRBV6-1 with TRBJ1-1, with 8 bases lining up with TRBD1. CDR1 and CDR2 (germline): MNHNS, SASEGT. V lost 5 bases and J lost 5; bases outside the gene matches: 4. This CDR3 comprises 13 residues. The CDR3 region is CASSLRGQTEAFF. The DNA for the CDR3 is TGTGCCAGCAGTCTCAGGGGGCAGACTGAAGCTTTCTTT.

CDR3 nucleotide sequence: TGTGCCAGCAGTAGTTCCTTCTATGGCTACACCTTC. Translating gives CASSSSFYGYTF. The chain uses TRBV28 and TRBJ1-2; D is uncertain. This CDR3 is built from 12 residues. Trimming removed 5 bases from V and 4 bases from J, with 8 bases in between. Germline V gene data show CDR1 as MDHEN and CDR2 as SYDVKM.

The V gene is TRBV10-1, the J gene TRBJ2-7; TRBD1 matches at 8 bases. The CDR3 extends over 15 amino acids. V lost 4 bases to trimming and J lost 7 bases; unmatched junction nucleotides: 12. The germline CDR1 and CDR2 sequences are WNHNN and SYGVQD (reference sequence). CDR3 in amino acids: CASSAPGTGGSEQYF. CDR3 coding DNA: TGCGCCAGCAGTGCCCCCGGGACAGGAGGGTCGGAGCAGTACTTC.

This clone was observed a handful of times. The chain uses TRBV10-2 and TRBJ1-1; the D is unclear. Germline assignment: CDR1 WSHSY and CDR2 SAAADI. Trimming took off 4 bases at V and 4 bases at J, with 7 bases between the two ends. The CDR3 loop spans 12 amino acids. This CDR3 is CASSAHRTEAFF. The CDR3 DNA is TGCGCCAGCAGTGCACACCGCACTGAAGCTTTCTTT.

V and J are TRBV30 and TRBJ1-4; D unclear. This CDR3 spans 12 amino acids. V was pared by 4 bases and J by 6 bases, with 9 bases between. Germline values: CDR1 GTSNPN, CDR2 SVGIG (reference sequence). The DNA for the CDR3 is TGTGCCTGGAACCGGGGATATGAAAAACTGTTTTTT. Residues: CAWNRGYEKLFF. The whole variable domain, filled in from reference TRBV30 and TRBJ1-4, reads SQTIHQWPATLVQPVGSPLSLECTVEGTSNPNLYWYRQAAGRGLQLLFYSVGIGQISSEVPQNLSASRPQDRQFILSSKKLLLSDSGFYLCAWNRGYEKLFFGSGTQLSVL.

This clone was counted only a few times. The chain employs TRBV7-6 and TRBJ2-3; 7 bases match TRBD2. From germline, CDR1 is SGHVS and CDR2 FNYEAQ. The CDR3 is 14 amino acids. V lost 5 bases, J lost 2 bases, and 4 bases stayed unmatched. As DNA, the CDR3 is TGTGCCAGCAGCCCGAAGCGGGACACAGATACGCAGTATTTT. It codes for CASSPKRDTDTQYF. Using reference TRBV7-6 and TRBJ2-3 for the parts outside the CDR3, the full variable domain is GAGVSQSPRYKVTKRGQDVALRCDPISGHVSLYWYRQALGQGPEFLTYFNYEAQQDKSGLPNDRFSAERPEGSISTLTIQRTEQRDSAMYRCASSPKRDTDTQYFGPGTRLTVL.

This clone came up a few times. The chain recombines TRBV7-2 with TRBJ2-3; no definite D call. V gave up 4 bases and J gave up 2 bases, with 16 bases separating them. Germline V gene data show CDR1 as SGHTA and CDR2 as FQGNSA. CDR3 length: 16 residues. CDR3 region: CASSSQLAANTDTQYF. The CDR3 region has the DNA TGTGCCAGCAGCTCCCAACTTGCGGCGAACACAGATACGCAGTATTTT.

The chain uses TRBV11-3 and TRBJ1-5; tentative D call: TRBD1 (6 bases). Germline CDR1 is SGHNT and CDR2 is YENEEA. This CDR3 is built from 16 residues. The germline V and J ends were trimmed by 5 bases and 3 bases, with 17 bases remaining between them. CDR3 nucleotide sequence: TGTGCCAGCAGCCCTAGGTCAAGGGGGAACAATCAGCCCCAGCATTTT. Protein sequence: CASSPRSRGNNQPQHF. Full variable domain (rest looked up from reference TRBV11-3 and TRBJ1-5): EAGVVQSPRYKIIEKKQPVAFWCNPISGHNTLYWYLQNLGQGPELLIRYENEEAVDDSQLPKDRFSAERLKGVDSTLKIQPAELGDSAVYLCASSPRSRGNNQPQHFGDGTRLSIL.

The chain couples TRBV6-5 to TRBJ1-2, with 7 positions matching TRBD1. Germline trimming cut 4 bases from V and 4 bases from J; bases unmatched to any gene: 6. CDR3 length equals 14 residues. Germline V gene data show CDR1 as MNHEY and CDR2 as SVGAGI. The CDR3 bases are TGTGCCAGCAGTTCCCACAGGGGCGGCTATGGCTACACCTTC. Translating it yields CASSSHRGGYGYTF.

A word on this clone: Other DNA sequences in the sample encode the same CDR3. This chain connects TRBV28 to TRBJ1-3; D unclear. This CDR3 comprises 12 residues. Germline V CDR1 and CDR2: MDHEN, SYDVKM. Trimming left V 3 bases short and J 5 bases short, with 5 bases between. CDR3 sequence reads: CASSFPRNTIYF. DNA of the CDR3: TGTGCCAGCAGTTTCCCAAGAAACACCATATATTTT.

The V gene is TRBV5-1, the J gene TRBJ1-1; 8 nucleotides agree with TRBD1. The V gene's germline CDR1 is SGHRS and CDR2 YFSETQ. This CDR3 contains 13 residues. With 4 bases clipped from V and 7 bases from J, the junction kept 6 bases outside the gene matches. This CDR3 reads CASSPGTGSEAFF. DNA of the CDR3: TGCGCCAGCAGCCCCGGGACAGGAAGTGAAGCTTTCTTT.

In regard to this clone: This could be a read error, since a much larger clone is one nucleotide away. This sample includes further DNA sequences coding for the same CDR3. The chain links TRBV5-1 to TRBJ1-3; TRBD1 aligns across 7 bases. This CDR3 contains 14 residues. The ends lost 3 bases at V and 2 bases at J; junction bases unmatched: 2. CDR1 is SGHRS and CDR2 is YFSETQ in the germline V gene. The CDR3 DNA follows: TGCGCCAGCAGCTCTGGGACAGCTGGAAACACCATATATTTT. Protein: CASSSGTAGNTIYF.

The genes are TRBV6-1 and TRBJ2-7; maybe TRBD1 (5 bases). Trimming pared 2 bases from V and 6 bases from J, leaving 11 bases between. The germline V gene has CDR1 MNHNS and CDR2 SASEGT. The CDR3 loop spans 13 amino acids. The chain's CDR3 is CASSELRGLEQYF. The CDR3 DNA reads as TGTGCCAGCAGTGAACTAAGGGGTCTCGAGCAGTACTTC.

This clone was seen a handful of times. The rearrangement joins TRBV2 to TRBJ1-1; 7 bases line up with TRBD1. The trim removed 7 bases at V and 8 bases at J, leaving 10 bases unmatched. Germline V CDR1 and CDR2: SNHLY, FYNNEI. The CDR3 is made up of 13 amino acids. The CDR3 sequence is CASTSVGGLEAFF. The CDR3 nucleotides read TGTGCCAGCACCAGTGTAGGGGGCCTGGAAGCTTTCTTT.

This clone has more than one count but fewer than ten. The rearrangement links TRBV19 to TRBJ1-1; D might be TRBD1 (5 bases). In germline, CDR1 is LNHDA, CDR2 SQIVND (reference sequence). Trimming took 6 bases from V and 5 from J, leaving 25 bases between them. The CDR3 has 17 residues. CDR3 sequence reads: CASRTSSQGGGSTEAFF. The CDR3, as DNA: TGTGCCAGTAGAACCTCTAGCCAGGGAGGCGGTTCTACTGAAGCTTTCTTT.

V is TRBV25-1 and J is TRBJ2-5, with 12 bases matching TRBD2. The germline gives CDR1 MGHDK, CDR2 SYGVNS. This CDR3 region has 15 residues. Losses at the gene ends were 8 bases for V and 6 bases for J; bases not matched to a gene: 10. The CDR3 DNA is TGTGCCAGCTCCATTGGACTAGCGGGATGGAAGACCCAGTACTTC. Its protein product is CASSIGLAGWKTQYF.

The chain recombines TRBV11-2 with TRBJ2-1; 7 bases fit TRBD2. CDR1 and CDR2 from the germline V gene are SGHAT and FQNNGV. J was trimmed by 5 bases and V by 5 bases; bases with no gene match: 12. CDR3 length: 16 residues. The DNA for the CDR3 is TGTGCCAGCAGCCCCCCGGGACTATACCGAAACAATGAGCAGTTCTTC. It is translated as CASSPPGLYRNNEQFF. Looking up the rest from reference TRBV11-2 and TRBJ2-1 gives the full variable domain: EAGVAQSPRYKIIEKRQSVAFWCNPISGHATLYWYQQILGQGPKLLIQFQNNGVVDDSQLPKDRFSAERLKGVDSTLKIQPAKLEDSAVYLCASSPPGLYRNNEQFFGPGTRLTVL.

The chain uses TRBV7-2 and TRBJ2-7; D uncertain. This CDR3 has 15 residues. Germline V gene sequence: CDR1 SGHTA, CDR2 FQGNSA. Trimming took off 5 bases at V and 1 base at J, with 15 bases between the two ends. CDR3 sequence (DNA): TGTGCCAGCAGCCCCAACATGTTGGGGTCCTACGAGCAGTACTTC. Amino acids: CASSPNMLGSYEQYF.

The CDR3 loop is CASSLEGQMDYGYTF. The CDR3 DNA reads as TGTGCCAGCAGCTTAGAAGGACAGATGGACTATGGCTACACCTTC. The chain has TRBV11-3 and TRBJ1-2, with D possibly TRBD1 on 6 matching bases. The CDR3 runs to 15 residues. Per germline, CDR1 SGHNT and CDR2 YENEEA. Trimming pared 0 bases from V and 3 bases from J, leaving 11 bases between.

The chain links TRBV11-2 to TRBJ2-1; 14 nucleotides align to TRBD2. The CDR3 has 16 amino acids. The V and J ends lost 5 bases and 6 bases, in that order; junction bases with no gene match: 6. The germline V gene encodes CDR1 SGHAT and CDR2 FQNNGV. CDR3 amino acids: CASSHRTSGRTNEQFF. DNA of the CDR3: TGTGCCAGCAGCCACCGGACTAGCGGGAGGACCAATGAGCAGTTCTTC.

The rearrangement joins TRBV5-5 to TRBJ2-4, with TRBD1 identical over 10 bases. The J segment lost 8 bases and the V segment lost 0 bases, leaving 2 bases of the junction unmatched. Germline loops: CDR1 SGHKS, CDR2 YYEKEE (reference sequence). The CDR3 spans 14 residues. CDR3 loop: CASSLGQGADIQYF. The CDR3 DNA reads as TGTGCCAGCAGCTTGGGACAGGGGGCGGACATTCAGTACTTC.

The V call is TRBV28, the J call TRBJ2-5, with 7 positions matching TRBD1. The J call may not be correct, given that the DNA end is closer to TRBJ2-7. CDR1 is MDHEN and CDR2 is SYDVKM in the germline V gene. The CDR3 runs 15 residues. The DNA of the CDR3 is TGTGCCAGCAGTTTAACCGAGACAGGGCTCTACGAGCAGTACTTC. It codes for CASSLTETGLYEQYF.

This chain connects TRBV28 to TRBJ2-7, with D possibly matching TRBD1 (6 bases). The germline gives CDR1 MDHEN, CDR2 SYDVKM. The CDR3 totals 14 residues. V lost 4 bases and J lost 4, with 14 bases in between. In nucleotides, the CDR3 is TGTGCCAGCAGTTACAAGAGGGGGAAATACGAGCAGTACTTC. This codes for CASSYKRGKYEQYF.

This chain connects TRBV30 to TRBJ2-1; D perhaps matches TRBD2 (5 bases). The CDR3 has 14 residues. Germline assignment: CDR1 GTSNPN and CDR2 SVGIG (reference sequence). V lost 5 bases and J 0 bases, leaving 11 bases between the germline ends. The CDR3 region is CAWERSSSYNEQFF. In DNA form, the CDR3 reads TGTGCCTGGGAGCGGAGTAGCTCCTACAATGAGCAGTTCTTC.

The rearrangement uses TRBV7-8 and TRBJ1-2; D is perhaps TRBD1 (5 bases). The V end was cut by 2 bases, the J end by 4 bases, with 8 bases between. The germline V gene encodes CDR1 SGHVS and CDR2 FQNEAQ. This CDR3 spans 13 amino acids. The CDR3 region has the DNA TGTGCCAGCAGCTTAACGGACACCTATGGCTACACCTTC. Its protein is CASSLTDTYGYTF.

There are a few counts of this clone. The chain has TRBV15 and TRBJ1-2, with 8 nucleotides matching TRBD1. V lost 0 bases to trimming and J lost 9 bases; unmatched junction nucleotides: 12. CDR1 LNHNV and CDR2 YYDKDF come from the germline V gene (reference sequence). The CDR3 loop spans 16 amino acids. This CDR3 reads CATSRDKAGGGASYTF. CDR3 bases: TGTGCCACCAGCAGAGATAAGGCAGGGGGCGGGGCAAGCTACACCTTC.